This T cell receptor beta chain emerged from a study of CXCR3-negative and CXCR3-positive naive CD8 T cells. The authors prepared UMI-labeled TRB cDNA libraries by 5' RACE. TCRdb reworked the 5' RACE reads into one entry per CDR3 protein, no DNA. This table holds some 39,000 distinct CDR3 sequences. Germline loops: CDR1 MNHEY, CDR2 SVGAGI. The CDR3 length is 13 residues. Input material: naive CXCR3- CD8+ T cells from blood. Subset reported: CD45RO-CCR7+CD27+CD95- naive CD8+ T cells lacking CXCR3 (TNR3-). This chain links TRBV6-5 with TRBJ2-1. The clonotype originates from a human donor in good health. Some clones in this sample may be carry-over from other donors' samples. The CDR3 protein is CASSYPGVDEQFF.